The 30 T cell receptor beta chains given below trace back to one sample, sequenced in a study of CD8+ T cells in alopecia areata. The authors extracted RNA and reverse transcribed it into cDNA as the sequencing template. Profiled with immunoSEQ multiplex PCR; TCRdb holds only in-frame clones, not every one. The data hold roughly 150,000 clones, with approximately 65% observed a single time. Sequenced material: CD8+ T cells sorted from blood. The receptors were gathered from a human donor in good health.

The J gene is TRBJ2-1, the V gene TRBV29-1; D is ambiguous. The CDR3 spans 13 residues. Germline V gene sequence: CDR1 SQVTM, CDR2 ANQGSEA. V was pared by 4 bases and J by 4 bases, with 11 bases between. The CDR3 is CSVVETIYNEQFF. The DNA of the CDR3 is TGCAGCGTTGTTGAAACCATATACAATGAGCAGTTCTTC.

The chain links TRBV5-6 to TRBJ2-1; the match to TRBD1 covers 8 bases. In germline, CDR1 is SGHDT, CDR2 YYEEEE. J was trimmed by 4 bases and V by 0 bases; bases with no gene match: 3. The CDR3 is 15 amino acids. CDR3 sequence: CASSLGGQVYNEQFF. CDR3 sequence (DNA): TGTGCCAGCAGCTTGGGGGGACAGGTTTACAATGAGCAGTTCTTC.

V usage is TRBV4-1 and J usage is TRBJ2-7, with D tentatively TRBD2 (6 bases). In germline, CDR1 is MGHRA, CDR2 YSYEKL. Trimming cost V 3 bases and J 10 bases, with 16 bases left between them. The CDR3 extends over 13 amino acids. Here the CDR3 DNA reads TGCGCCAGCAGCCAGGAGGGACCGACTTCACAGTACTTC. It specifies CASSQEGPTSQYF.

In regard to this clone: It may be a read error: a sequence one base away is much more abundant. This sequence joins TRBV5-6 and TRBJ2-1; 9 positions agree with TRBD1. V trimming: 4 bases; J trimming: 3 bases; junction bases outside the gene matches: 2. Germline V lookup: CDR1 SGHDT, CDR2 YYEEEE. This CDR3 is 14 amino acids long. CDR3 loop: CASSQGQGYNEQFF. Written as DNA, the CDR3 is TGTGCCAGCAGCCAGGGACAGGGCTACAATGAGCAGTTCTTC.

V usage is TRBV29-1 and J usage is TRBJ1-1; maybe TRBD1 (5 bases). The CDR3 loop spans 12 amino acids. V was clipped by 4 bases and J by 6 bases, with 12 bases between them. The germline V gene encodes CDR1 SQVTM and CDR2 ANQGSEA. The CDR3 sequence: CSVGYGGSEAFF. In nucleotides, the CDR3 is TGCAGCGTTGGTTACGGGGGATCTGAAGCTTTCTTT. The variable domain in full, with the rest retrieved from reference TRBV29-1 and TRBJ1-1, is SAVISQKPSRDICQRGTSLTIQCQVDSQVTMMFWYRQQPGQSLTLIATANQGSEATYESGFVIDKFPISRPNLTFSTLTVSNMSPEDSSIYLCSVGYGGSEAFFGQGTRLTVV.

Remarks on this clone: A far larger clone is one base from this, pointing to a likely read error. This CDR3 is missing its conserved last phenylalanine or tryptophan, likely due to a read error. The CDR3 loop reads CASSQKGGYGTQYC. In DNA, the CDR3 is TGCGCCAGCAGCCAAAAGGGGGGATACGGGACCCAGTACTGC. The rearrangement joins TRBV4-1 to TRBJ2-7; either TRBD1 or TRBD2 may supply D (6 bases each). The J call may be in error: the DNA end matches TRBJ2-5 better. This CDR3 region has 14 residues. Per the germline V gene, CDR1 is MGHRA and CDR2 is YSYEKL.

The rearrangement links TRBV27 to TRBJ1-3; 9 positions match TRBD1. V was clipped by 5 bases and J by 8 bases; unmatched bases: 10. CDR1 and CDR2 (germline): MNHEY, SMNVEV (reference sequence). This CDR3 is 15 amino acids long. In nucleotides, the CDR3 is TGTGCCAGCAGTCCTACCGGACAGGGGACGTACACCATATATTTT. Its protein is CASSPTGQGTYTIYF.

This clone was detected a few times. The chain combines TRBV23-1 with TRBJ2-7; TRBD2 matches at 12 bases. TRBV23-1 is placed among ORFs of uncertain function. This CDR3 contains 19 residues. The V and J ends lost 8 bases and 2 bases, in that order; junction bases with no gene match: 19. The CDR3 is CASYIVGLAGGPRAYEQYF. The CDR3 DNA reads as TGCGCCAGCTATATCGTAGGGCTAGCGGGAGGGCCTCGGGCCTACGAGCAGTACTTC.

The chain uses TRBV4-2 and TRBJ1-2; D perhaps matches TRBD1 (6 bases). CDR3 size: 16 residues. The V and J ends lost 0 bases and 0 bases respectively, with 11 bases between them. CDR1 LGHNA and CDR2 YNFKEQ come from the germline V gene. CDR3 residues: CASSQELGAPNYGYTF. The DNA of the CDR3 is TGTGCCAGCAGCCAAGAATTGGGGGCCCCTAACTATGGCTACACCTTC.

V gene TRBV5-1 combines with J gene TRBJ1-2; 8 bases match TRBD1. Germline CDR1 reads SGHRS; CDR2 reads YFSETQ. V trimming: 0 bases; J trimming: 6 bases; junction bases outside the gene matches: 4. This CDR3 has 14 amino acids. The CDR3 DNA reads as TGCGCCAGCAGCTTGGCCACGACAGGGGATGGCTACACCTTC. It translates to CASSLATTGDGYTF.

A single count supports this clone. This chain uses TRBV6-5 with TRBJ1-2, with TRBD1 matching 12 bases. With 5 bases clipped from V and 7 bases from J, the junction kept 5 bases outside the gene matches. CDR3 length equals 14 residues. CDR1 MNHEY and CDR2 SVGAGI come from the germline V gene. The CDR3 loop is CASSLGTGGSGYTF. CDR3 DNA sequence: TGTGCCAGCAGTCTCGGGACAGGGGGCTCTGGCTACACCTTC.

A few counts support this clone. The chain couples TRBV4-1 to TRBJ2-5, with TRBD2 matching over 7 bases. The CDR3 has 15 amino acids. V lost 3 bases to trimming and J lost 6 bases; unmatched junction nucleotides: 10. The germline V gene encodes CDR1 MGHRA and CDR2 YSYEKL. CDR3 in DNA: TGCGCCAGCAGCCAGGCCCAAAGGGAGGGTAAGACCCAGTACTTC. It specifies CASSQAQREGKTQYF.

The chain has TRBV4-1 and TRBJ2-1, with 10 bases lining up with TRBD2. V gave up 0 bases and J gave up 0 bases; unmatched junction bases: 2. Germline CDR1 and CDR2: MGHRA and YSYEKL. The CDR3 runs 17 residues. CDR3 protein: CASSQDASGSSYNEQFF. The CDR3 nucleotides are TGCGCCAGCAGCCAAGATGCTAGCGGGAGCTCCTACAATGAGCAGTTCTTC.

The CDR3 DNA is TGCAGCGGAGAAATGAACACTGAAGCTTTCTTT. Amino acids: CSGEMNTEAFF. This chain uses TRBV29-1 with TRBJ1-1; D unresolved. V was shortened by 7 bases and J by 0 bases, with 6 bases between the two germline ends. CDR1 SQVTM and CDR2 ANQGSEA come from the germline V gene. The CDR3 has 11 residues.

This clone was observed a single time. The chain couples TRBV7-9 to TRBJ2-7; TRBD2 matches 7 bases. The germline CDR1 and CDR2 sequences are SEHNR and FQNEAQ (reference sequence). This CDR3 has 12 residues. V dropped 8 bases and J dropped 6; count of bases not matched to a gene: 7. The CDR3, as DNA: TGTGCCAGCGGGGAGGGGTGGCTCGAGCAGTACTTC. Translated, it gives CASGEGWLEQYF. Full variable domain (rest looked up from reference TRBV7-9 and TRBJ2-7): DTGVSQNPRHKITKRGQNVTFRCDPISEHNRLYWYRQTLGQGPEFLTYFQNEAQLEKSRLLSDRFSAERPKGSFSTLEIQRTEQGDSAMYLCASGEGWLEQYFGPGTRLTVT.

This chain connects TRBV30 to TRBJ2-7; D gene uncertain. CDR3 length: 14 amino acids. Trimming removed 1 base from V and 3 bases from J, with 13 bases in between. CDR1 is GTSNPN, CDR2 SVGIG, per germline (reference sequence). The CDR3 nucleotides are TGTGCCTGGAGTGAAGGTAGTCGTAACTACGAGCAGTACTTC. As protein: CAWSEGSRNYEQYF.

This chain joins TRBV7-9 and TRBJ2-1; no firm D call. Trimming took 6 bases from V and 8 from J, leaving 23 bases between them. Germline assignment: CDR1 SEHNR and CDR2 FQNEAQ (reference sequence). The CDR3 length is 16 residues. In nucleotides, the CDR3 is TGTGCCAGCAGTCCCCCTCCTTCCGCTCAAGGCGATGAGCAGTTCTTC. It specifies CASSPPPSAQGDEQFF.

This chain connects TRBV27 to TRBJ2-6, with D possibly TRBD2 on 5 matching bases. Trimming removed 2 bases from V and 0 bases from J, with 5 bases in between. The length of the CDR3 is 15 residues. Germline assignment: CDR1 MNHEY and CDR2 SMNVEV (reference sequence). CDR3 loop: CASSLGLSGANVLTF. DNA for the CDR3: TGTGCCAGCAGTTTAGGACTCTCTGGGGCCAACGTCCTGACTTTC.

This clone has just a few counts. The J gene is TRBJ2-1, the V gene TRBV11-2, with 11 bases identical to TRBD2. The CDR3 consists of 17 residues. V was pared by 1 base and J by 3 bases, with 5 bases of the junction left unmatched. Germline CDR1 SGHAT, CDR2 FQNNGV. CDR3 region: CASSLGLGLADYNEQFF. The CDR3, as DNA: TGTGCCAGCAGCTTAGGCTTGGGACTAGCGGACTACAATGAGCAGTTCTTC.

This CDR3 is CSVDSRSDTEAFF. CDR3 in DNA: TGCAGCGTTGATAGCAGAAGTGACACTGAAGCTTTCTTT. The chain uses TRBV29-1 and TRBJ1-1; no clear D. Trimming took 3 bases from V and 3 from J, leaving 11 bases between them. The germline V gene has CDR1 SQVTM and CDR2 ANQGSEA. This CDR3 contains 13 residues.

The V call is TRBV7-9, the J call TRBJ2-1; a possible D gene is TRBD2 (5 bases). V was trimmed by 0 bases and J by 12 bases, leaving 9 bases between them. Looked up from germline, CDR1 is SEHNR and CDR2 is FQNEAQ (reference sequence). The CDR3 is made up of 12 amino acids. The CDR3 region is CASSLALEGQFF. CDR3 nucleotides: TGTGCCAGCAGCTTAGCTCTCGAGGGGCAGTTCTTC.

The chain joins TRBV30 to TRBJ2-5; a weak D match, TRBD2 (6 bases). The tail of the sequence fits TRBJ2-7 better, so the J call may be wrong. Germline V CDR1 and CDR2: GTSNPN, SVGIG (reference sequence). The CDR3 sequence is 11 residues long. The CDR3 reads CVCSGVYEQYF. CDR3 DNA: TGTGTGTGTAGCGGAGTCTACGAGCAGTACTTC.

This clone was detected once. This chain links TRBV7-8 with TRBJ2-5; the match to TRBD2 covers 9 bases. Germline lookup yields CDR1 SGHVS and CDR2 FQNEAQ. CDR3 length equals 15 residues. V was pared by 5 bases and J by 5 bases, with 9 bases of the junction left unmatched. CDR3 in DNA: TGTGCCAGCAGCCAGACTAGCGGTTTAGGGGAGACCCAGTACTTC. It codes for CASSQTSGLGETQYF.

The chain employs TRBV28 and TRBJ2-7; TRBD2 matches at 7 bases. Looked up from germline, CDR1 is MDHEN and CDR2 is SYDVKM. The CDR3 loop spans 14 amino acids. After removal of 6 bases from V and 2 bases from J, the junction contained 7 bases not matched to a gene. This chain's CDR3 is CASRLLGRAYEQYF. DNA of the CDR3: TGTGCCAGCAGGCTATTAGGGAGGGCCTACGAGCAGTACTTC.

This clone came up once. The chain carries TRBV29-1 and TRBJ1-2; no clear D gene. Looked up from germline, CDR1 is SQVTM and CDR2 is ANQGSEA. Trimming shortened V by 7 bases and J by 8 bases, and 14 bases separated the two germline ends. The CDR3 totals 11 residues. The CDR3 region has the DNA TGCAGCGCCGACCTCAGAGACGGCTACACCTTC. Translated, it gives CSADLRDGYTF.

The CDR3: CASSESSSGSGEQFF. CDR3 coding DNA: TGTGCCAGCAGTGAGTCCTCTAGCGGGAGTGGTGAGCAGTTCTTC. The chain recombines TRBV6-1 with TRBJ2-1; 10 positions match TRBD2. This CDR3 is 15 amino acids long. Germline V lookup: CDR1 MNHNS, CDR2 SASEGT. Trimming cost V 3 bases and J 9 bases; bases outside gene matches: 8.

The rearrangement links TRBV7-9 to TRBJ2-7; D not resolved. Germline V gene sequence: CDR1 SEHNR, CDR2 FQNEAQ (reference sequence). This CDR3 is built from 12 residues. The V end was cut by 2 bases, the J end by 3 bases, with 5 bases between. CDR3 in DNA: TGTGCCAGCAGCTTACCAGGCTACGAGCAGTACTTC. It codes for CASSLPGYEQYF.

A few counts support this clone. V gene TRBV5-1 combines with J gene TRBJ2-3, with unresolved D. The CDR3 has 17 residues. V shed 4 bases and J shed 0 bases, with 18 bases lying between them. CDR1 SGHRS and CDR2 YFSETQ come from the germline V gene. The CDR3 region is CASSPRTMTTSTDTQYF. The CDR3, as DNA: TGCGCCAGCAGCCCAAGAACCATGACAACTAGCACAGATACGCAGTATTTT. Variable domain in full (rest from reference TRBV5-1 and TRBJ2-3): KAGVTQTPRYLIKTRGQQVTLSCSPISGHRSVSWYQQTPGQGLQFLFEYFSETQRNKGNFPGRFSGRQFSNSRSEMNVSTLELGDSALYLCASSPRTMTTSTDTQYFGPGTRLTVL.

The rearrangement links TRBV6-6 to TRBJ2-1; TRBD1 is a possible D gene (5 bases). Germline assignment: CDR1 MNHNY and CDR2 SVGAGI (reference sequence). The V end was cut by 8 bases, the J end by 13 bases, with 15 bases between. The CDR3 covers 11 residues. The CDR3 nucleotides read TGTGCCAGCGACGATCTGCAGGGCCAGTTCTTC. As protein: CASDDLQGQFF.

This clone was observed a single time. The rearrangement links TRBV6-4 to TRBJ2-2; no clear D gene. Germline lookup yields CDR1 MRHNA and CDR2 SNTAGT. The CDR3 length is 12 residues. Trimming cost V 5 bases and J 2 bases, with 3 bases left between them. The CDR3: CASSNNTGELFF. The CDR3 DNA follows: TGTGCCAGCAGTAACAACACCGGGGAGCTGTTTTTT.